This T cell receptor beta chain was sequenced during a study of T cell responses to AZD1222 COVID-19 vaccine (dated by TCRdb to 2020 to 2022). Some background on the complete study: AZD1222 recipients with second doses at about 4 weeks or about 12 weeks were pooled, because spike-specific TCR depth and breadth did not differ between schedules. TCR sequencing was performed for 230 to 250 trial participants, of whom about 200 were given two doses of AZD1222 and around 25 were given two doses of MenACWY control vaccine. Trial participants were enrolled by age into subgroups of 18-55, 56-69 and 70-plus years, and around 150, 29 and 61 TCR-sequenced participants, respectively, were included in these subgroups.

The CDR3 regions of human TCRbeta chains were analyzed by immunosequencing. The source study handled its data this way. TCRs in the repertoires were compared against a reference library of SARS-CoV-2-specific TCRs that had been generated with the MIRA antigen-specificity platform. Breadth meant the fraction of unique TCRs that were SARS-CoV-2-associated, whereas depth meant the fraction of total T cells that were SARS-CoV-2-associated. Each spike-specific TCR was assigned to its reactive spike region and to a CD4 or CD8 class using the MIRA data. Log10-transformed breadth and depth values were compared by one-way ANOVA with Sidak's multiple comparisons tests. TCRdb retrieved this table from immuneACCESS and kept in-frame rearrangements only. Not all clones are present; in checked studies, unresolved V genes account for under half, and no reason is known for the remainder. D and trimming come from the DNA, and the V and J calls and clone size come from that table. A total of some 110,000 clones appear in this sample, about 90% of them only once. The ten biggest clones cover around 1.8% of the sample.

V was cut back by 5 bases and J by 3 bases, leaving a gap of 10 bases between them. The CDR3, from cysteine to phenylalanine, totals 12 residues. Only CDR3 DNA remains: 36 bases, in frame from the first base. From a lookup of the germline V gene (reference sequence), CDR1 and CDR2 are GTSNPN and SVGIG. On the study overall, not on this receptor specifically: Reportedly, almost half of the unique spike-specific TCRs recognized epitopes lying outside the regions that are mutated in the B.1.351 and B.1.1.7 variants. The vaccine-associated CD4 TCRs covered the entire spike protein, and the dominant responses fell in regions 160-218 and 743-854. Participants were mostly white British, with more females than males. The authors suggested clonal diversity may have been underestimated. After two AZD1222 doses, both the breadth and the depth of spike-specific TCRs were significantly higher than at day 0 and than in MenACWY recipients. Conclusions about previously exposed vaccinees are limited, since just five to seven AZD1222 recipients were seropositive for SARS-CoV-2 at baseline. Because no day 14 peak-response samples were available, repertoires were characterized only after the peak T cell response. In the small 56-69-year group, the increase in depth fell short of significance, most likely because of low power.

Comments on this clone: This receptor's antigen is unknown. Base qualities are not provided; no much larger clone lies one nucleotide away.

Interpreted using the paper, the time point label stands for: baseline before first vaccination. Samples from vaccinated people were obtained from the UK trials COV001 and COV002, which included a single-blind randomized controlled phase 2/3 trial of AZD1222 (ChAdOx1 nCoV-19) in healthy adults. For TCRbeta chain sequencing, PBMC samples were collected from trial participants at day 0 and at day 28 after the second dose. Sequencing used peripheral blood, obtained on day 0 of AZD1222 vaccination. The V and J genes are TRBV30 and TRBJ1-2; a tentative D call is TRBD1 (5 bases match). This clonotype was obtained from an adult in good health. The CDR3 corresponds to CAWLGPDYGYTF. The DNA is TGTGCCTGGTTGGGACCCGACTATGGCTACACCTTC.